This note documents a single T cell receptor (beta chain) sequence. Antigen: not known. V was shortened by 1 base and J by 0 bases, with 9 bases between the two germline ends. Germline V gene sequence: CDR1 SGHVS, CDR2 FQNEAQ. The CDR3 length is 15 residues. The source of the sample is a study of T cells in Graves' hyperthyroidism and ophthalmopathy. The investigators amplified TCR beta CDR3 regions from RNA transcripts. HTBI primers were employed in a first-round RT-PCR of the TCR CDR3. A single record per CDR3 protein comes from TCRdb applying MiXCR to the multiplex PCR reads. This sample has some 400,000 distinct CDR3 sequences; over 15% occur once, and the top ten carry about 3.7%. Study-level points and caveats: Onset of ophthalmopathy came a median roughly 6.9 months after the model predicted it. Among thyroid clonotypes expanded above 0.001, most also appeared in blood.

An absence of ophthalmopathy progression within 18 months meant stable Graves' hyperthyroidism. This chain joins TRBV7-8 and TRBJ1-1; weak D call: TRBD1 (6 bases). This TCR derives from a woman aged 18-29 years with Graves' hyperthyroidism. Material: blood. As DNA, the CDR3 is TGTGCCAGCAGCTTAGTTGGGACACTGAACACTGAAGCTTTCTTT. Amino acid sequence: CASSLVGTLNTEAFF.